The rows below give T cell receptor beta chains drawn from one sample of a study of PD-1 blockade in classical Hodgkin lymphoma. Data came from immunoSEQ multiplex PCR; TCRdb stores just in-frame clones and leaves some out. The table shows fewer than 30,000 clones, with 89% occurring only once. Sequencing was carried out using CD4+ T cells from blood. Receptors originate from a human donor with classical Hodgkin lymphoma. Each CDR3 is given with its conserved first and last residue. D genes are given only for firm matches. Not all rows give a size; the values are once, few, many and, for expanded clones, a class.

v_gene	abundance	d_gene	j_gene	CDR3aa	CDR3nt
TRBV5-1	.	.	TRBJ2-3	CASSQFSAGSTTDTQYF	TGCGCCAGCAGCCAATTTTCCGCGGGATCCACCACAGATACGCAGTATTTT
TRBV5-1	.	.	TRBJ2-1	CASSLGRTLSYNEQFF	TGCGCCAGCAGCTTGGGTAGGACTCTCTCCTACAATGAGCAGTTCTTC
TRBV10-3	.	TRBD1	TRBJ2-7	CATQGDSYEQYF	TGTGCCACACAGGGGGACTCCTACGAGCAGTACTTC
TRBV5-1	.	TRBD1	TRBJ2-3	CASTETGAYTDTQYF	TGCGCCAGCACAGAGACAGGGGCTTACACAGATACGCAGTATTTT
TRBV7-2	.	.	TRBJ1-1	CASSFGVVMNTEAFF	TGTGCCAGCAGCTTTGGAGTAGTAATGAACACTGAAGCTTTCTTT
TRBV6-5	.	TRBD2	TRBJ2-7	CASSYSGLADSYEQYF	TGTGCCAGCAGTTACTCCGGACTAGCGGACTCCTACGAGCAGTACTTC
TRBV9	.	TRBD2	TRBJ2-3	CASSVPGLAGGLDTQYF	TGTGCCAGCAGCGTACCGGGACTAGCGGGAGGTCTGGATACGCAGTATTTT
TRBV9	once	TRBD1	TRBJ1-2	CASSVRDRGDYGYTF	TGTGCCAGCAGCGTCCGAGACAGGGGTGACTATGGCTACACCTTC
TRBV6-6	.	.	TRBJ2-5	CASSSPQETQYF	TGTGCCAGCAGTTCTCCCCAAGAGACCCAGTACTTC
TRBV5-3	once	TRBD1	TRBJ2-7	CARSKGQGSDEQYF	TGTGCCAGAAGCAAGGGACAGGGAAGCGACGAGCAGTACTTC
TRBV5-1	.	.	TRBJ2-1	CASTGTYNEQFF	TGCGCCAGCACAGGAACTTACAATGAGCAGTTCTTC
TRBV28	.	.	TRBJ1-2	CASSLDMNYGYTF	TGTGCCAGCAGTTTAGACATGAACTATGGCTACACCTTC
TRBV10-3	.	TRBD2	TRBJ2-3	CAIGGTSGTTDTQYF	TGTGCCATCGGAGGGACTAGCGGGACCACAGATACGCAGTATTTT
TRBV11-2	.	.	TRBJ2-4	CASSLGRGVGAKNIQYF	TGTGCCAGCAGCTTAGGTCGAGGGGTCGGAGCCAAAAACATTCAGTACTTC
TRBV28	.	TRBD1	TRBJ1-5	CASRSGQGHQPQHF	TGTGCCAGCAGATCTGGACAGGGGCATCAGCCCCAGCATTTT
TRBV19	.	TRBD1	TRBJ2-1	CASRLDRELYNEQFF	TGTGCCAGTAGATTGGACAGGGAGCTTTACAATGAGCAGTTCTTC
TRBV16	.	.	TRBJ1-5	CASSPDVSGAGPQHF	TGTGCCAGCAGCCCCGATGTCTCCGGGGCGGGCCCCCAGCATTTT
TRBV7-2	.	.	TRBJ1-1	CASSLNRGPTEAFF	TGTGCCAGCAGCTTAAATCGGGGTCCCACTGAAGCTTTCTTT
TRBV19	.	.	TRBJ2-3	CASSEGRSTQYF	TGTGCCAGTAGTGAGGGTAGAAGTACGCAGTATTTT
TRBV7-2	once	TRBD2	TRBJ2-1	CASSLRLLAGDLNEQFF	TGTGCCAGCAGCTTAAGGCTTCTAGCGGGAGATTTGAATGAGCAGTTCTTC
TRBV7-2	.	.	TRBJ2-5	CASSLGQAQETQYF	TGTGCCAGCAGTCTGGGTCAGGCGCAAGAGACCCAGTACTTC
TRBV10-3	.	.	TRBJ2-2	CAISVRENTGELFF	TGTGCCATCAGTGTTAGAGAGAACACCGGGGAGCTGTTTTTT
TRBV19	.	TRBD2	TRBJ2-7	CASGTSGDSYEQYF	TGTGCCAGTGGAACTAGCGGGGACTCCTACGAGCAGTACTTC
TRBV5-1	.	TRBD1	TRBJ1-2	CASSVTGEGGYTF	TGCGCCAGCAGCGTAACAGGGGAGGGCGGCTACACCTTC
TRBV11-1	.	TRBD1	TRBJ2-7	CASSFPGQAYEQYF	TGTGCCAGCAGCTTCCCGGGACAGGCCTACGAGCAGTACTTC
TRBV27	.	.	TRBJ2-7	CASRAGTRAYEQYF	TGTGCCAGCAGGGCCGGGACACGGGCCTACGAGCAGTACTTC
TRBV18	few	TRBD1	TRBJ1-1	CASSPRTGGNTEAFF	TGTGCCAGCTCACCGCGGACAGGTGGGAACACTGAAGCTTTCTTT
TRBV19	once	.	TRBJ2-7	CASSIGWRQSYEQYF	TGTGCCAGTAGTATAGGGTGGAGACAGTCCTACGAGCAGTACTTC
TRBV5-1	.	.	TRBJ1-4	CASSLNYRNEKLFF	TGCGCCAGCAGCTTGAACTACAGGAATGAAAAACTGTTTTTT
TRBV28	.	TRBD2	TRBJ2-3	CASSSTGLGRTDTQYF	TGTGCCAGCAGTTCAACGGGACTAGGACGCACAGATACGCAGTATTTT
TRBV7-2	.	TRBD2	TRBJ2-1	CASSRLAGELNEQFF	TGTGCCAGCAGTCGACTAGCGGGAGAGTTGAATGAGCAGTTCTTC
TRBV19	.	.	TRBJ2-3	CASSIERTLGRPDTQYF	TGTGCCAGTAGTATAGAACGGACTCTGGGTCGGCCAGATACGCAGTATTTT
TRBV25-1	.	TRBD2	TRBJ2-3	CASSVGAGNTDTQYF	TGTGCCAGCAGTGTCGGAGCGGGGAACACAGATACGCAGTATTTT
TRBV6-6	.	.	TRBJ2-1	CASIGSSYNEQFF	TGTGCCAGCATCGGGAGCTCCTACAATGAGCAGTTCTTC
TRBV5-1	.	TRBD2	TRBJ2-1	CASSLGGLAGGSLSYNEQFF	TGCGCCAGCAGCTTGGGGGGACTAGCGGGAGGGTCTCTCTCCTACAATGAGCAGTTCTTC
TRBV11-3	.	.	TRBJ2-2	CASSLDPDTGELFF	TGTGCCAGCAGCTTAGATCCCGACACCGGGGAGCTGTTTTTT
TRBV2	.	TRBD2	TRBJ2-7	CASSGTSGKPGEQYF	TGTGCCAGCAGCGGCACTAGCGGGAAACCTGGCGAGCAGTACTTC
TRBV29-1	.	TRBD1	TRBJ2-7	CSVGETGGSEQYF	TGCAGCGTTGGTGAGACAGGGGGCAGCGAGCAGTACTTC
TRBV4-1	.	TRBD1	TRBJ2-6	CASSQGTGSGANVLTF	TGCGCCAGCAGCCAGGGGACAGGGTCTGGGGCCAACGTCCTGACTTTC
TRBV29-1	.	TRBD2	TRBJ2-7	CSVVPGGGSYEQYF	TGCAGCGTAGTACCCGGGGGGGGCTCCTACGAGCAGTACTTC
TRBV2	.	.	TRBJ2-3	CASSNRLGTDTQYF	TGTGCCAGCAGTAATAGATTGGGAACAGATACGCAGTATTTT
TRBV28	.	TRBD1	TRBJ1-2	CASKGARDGYTF	TGTGCCAGTAAGGGGGCCCGAGATGGCTACACCTTC
TRBV28	.	TRBD2	TRBJ2-5	CASSFRLAGQETQYF	TGTGCCAGCAGTTTTCGTTTAGCGGGCCAAGAGACCCAGTACTTC
TRBV5-1	once	TRBD1	TRBJ2-3	CASRQDRGTDTQYF	TGCGCCAGCAGACAGGACAGGGGGACAGATACGCAGTATTTT
TRBV21-1	.	.	TRBJ2-7	CASSRGPANEQYF	TGTGCCAGCAGCAGGGGACCGGCCAACGAGCAGTACTTC
TRBV7-8	.	.	TRBJ2-3	CASSLYGWSTDTQYF	TGTGCCAGCAGCTTATATGGGTGGAGCACAGATACGCAGTATTTT
TRBV18	.	.	TRBJ2-6	CASSSTGANVLTF	TGTGCCAGCTCATCCACCGGGGCCAACGTCCTGACTTTC
TRBV10-2	.	TRBD1	TRBJ2-7	CANPGTEPYEQYF	TGCGCCAACCCCGGGACAGAACCTTACGAGCAGTACTTC
TRBV5-1	few	.	TRBJ1-2	CASSLDRVQDGYTF	TGCGCCAGCAGCTTGGACAGGGTCCAGGATGGCTACACCTTC
TRBV18	.	TRBD1	TRBJ2-3	CASSRGTGTGLNTDTQYF	TGTGCCAGCTCCAGAGGGACAGGGACCGGACTAAACACAGATACGCAGTATTTT